This T cell receptor beta chain comes out of a study of molecular identifiers for immune sequencing clone quantification. There are many counts of this clonotype. Listed TCR primers and previously described methods were used for bulk TCR libraries. From the PCR reads, TCRdb called clonotypes with MiXCR, one entry per CDR3 protein. The sample has 490,000 or so distinct CDR3 sequences; 20% to 25% are singletons. The CDR3 loop spans 15 amino acids. This TCR was recovered from a human donor in good health. Some libraries in this study had Jurkat cell RNA spiked in. The V call is TRBV21-1, the J call TRBJ1-5. TRBV21-1 is classified as a pseudogene. Sequencing used naive CD8+ T cells from blood, with Jurkat cell RNA spiked in. This sample's subset: FACS-sorted CD8+CD4-CCR7+CD45RA+ naive T cells. In DNA, the CDR3 is TGTGCCAGCAGCAAAGGAGGGCCGGGCAATCAGCCCCAGCATTTT. It translates to CASSKGGPGNQPQHF.